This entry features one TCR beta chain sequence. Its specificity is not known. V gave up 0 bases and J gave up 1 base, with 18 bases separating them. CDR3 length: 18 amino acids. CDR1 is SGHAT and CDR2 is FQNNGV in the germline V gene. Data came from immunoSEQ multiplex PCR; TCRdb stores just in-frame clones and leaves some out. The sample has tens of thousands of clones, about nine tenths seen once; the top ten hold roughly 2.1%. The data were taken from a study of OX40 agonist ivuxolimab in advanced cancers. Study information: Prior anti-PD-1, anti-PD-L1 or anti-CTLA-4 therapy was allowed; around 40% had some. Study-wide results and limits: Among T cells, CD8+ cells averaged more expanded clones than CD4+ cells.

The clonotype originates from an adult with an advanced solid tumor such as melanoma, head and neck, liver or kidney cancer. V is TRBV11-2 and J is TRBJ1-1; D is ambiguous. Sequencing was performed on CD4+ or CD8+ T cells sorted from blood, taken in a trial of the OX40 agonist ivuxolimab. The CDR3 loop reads CASSLDQVMAAWNTEAFF. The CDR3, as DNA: TGTGCCAGCAGCTTAGATCAAGTGATGGCAGCTTGGAACACTGAAGCTTTCTTT.